The 3 T cell receptor beta chains below were found in one sample sequenced in a study of tumor-infiltrating lymphocytes in primary liver carcinoma. The authors made TCR beta cDNA from 400 to 600 ng total RNA with a constant-region primer. ARM-PCR, slightly modified, supplied the TCR beta libraries through three nested multiplex PCR rounds. Running approximately 10 cycles apiece, the first two PCR rounds relied on TRBV1-TRBV30 forward primers together with a C-beta reverse primer. From the multiplex PCR reads, TCRdb called clonotypes with MiXCR, one entry per CDR3 protein. The sample has about 22,000 distinct CDR3 sequences; approximately 80% are singletons. DNA and RNA were both co-extracted from approximately 20-30 mg of bulk tissue that had not been sorted. The specimen was liver tumor tissue from sampling region 2. Regarding subset: tumor region T2, inferior pole. The receptors were gathered from a woman in her 30s with primary liver carcinoma and hepatitis B virus infection.

Points on this clonotype: This clone may be a read error of a much larger clone one base away. The CDR3 carries no conserved terminal phenylalanine or tryptophan, so it likely arises from a read error. As DNA, the CDR3 is TGCAGCGTTCCAGACAGAAATGAGCAGTTCTTA. Residues: CSVPDRNEQFL. The J gene is TRBJ2-1, the V gene TRBV29-1; the D gene is possibly TRBD1 (5 bases). Germline V gene data show CDR1 as SQVTM and CDR2 as ANQGSEA. The ends were cut back, 5 bases at V and 7 bases at J, with 9 bases in the middle. The CDR3 loop spans 11 amino acids.

In its sample, this clonotype is medium-sized. The chain couples TRBV7-8 to TRBJ2-7, with D tentatively TRBD1 or TRBD2 (5 bases each). Trimming stripped 5 bases from V and 3 bases from J, with 20 bases between. This CDR3 comprises 16 residues. CDR1 is SGHVS, CDR2 FQNEAQ, per germline. CDR3 residues: CASSAPRGLALYEQYF. The CDR3 DNA reads as TGTGCCAGCAGCGCCCCCCGGGGCCTCGCCCTCTACGAGCAGTACTTC.

Concerning this clonotype itself: Germline and junction disagree at one end, which may indicate a read error. The CDR3 region is CASSYQGCTEVFF. The CDR3 DNA reads as TGTGCCAGCAGTTATCAGGGATGCACTGAAGTTTTCTTT. V is TRBV6-5 and J is TRBJ1-1; TRBD1 is a possible D gene (5 bases). This CDR3 has 13 residues. CDR1 is MNHEY and CDR2 is SVGAGI in the germline V gene.